This T cell receptor (beta chain) appears in the sequencing data of a study of pediatric ulcerative colitis. General observations from the study: Repertoires came from total lymphocyte DNA, not specific subsets. A couple of rectal clonotypes were found only in ulcerative colitis patients, all of them. Compared with controls, ulcerative colitis showed greater blood-rectum clone sharing.

Germline V gene lookup returns CDR1 SQVTM and CDR2 ANQGSEA. This CDR3 has 16 residues. Trimming at V came to 4 bases and at J to 4 bases, leaving 11 bases not matched to a gene. Method: immunoSEQ multiplex PCR; TCRdb's copy keeps in-frame clones and lacks some. The sample carries 35,000 to 45,000 clones, less than 85% recorded once. With regard to this clone: Its cognate antigen is unknown.

Sequences were obtained from blood. This clonotype was obtained from a girl aged 10-17 years with moderate ulcerative colitis. The rearrangement joins TRBV29-1 to TRBJ2-7; 12 nucleotides match TRBD2. The CDR3 reads CSVVLAGGPNVYEQYF. CDR3 DNA sequence: TGCAGCGTTGTCCTAGCGGGAGGGCCCAATGTTTACGAGCAGTACTTC.